Listed below are T cell receptor beta chains from one sample, sequenced in a study of blood T cells in healthy people across ages. TCRdb redid the calling of the 5' RACE reads with MiXCR, one entry per CDR3 protein. The repertoire includes about 1.5 million distinct CDR3 sequences, around 39% of them detected once, and 6.5% to 10% sits in the top ten. Sequencing used blood. The receptor source for this set is a woman under 30 in good health. Each CDR3 is given with its conserved first and last residue. D genes are given only for firm matches. Clone size is not always given. Where it is, it says once, few, many or a class for expanded clones.

TRBV6-5	TRBJ2-7	TRBD1	few	CASSYSKGWDRVTYEQYF	TGTGCCAGCAGTTACTCGAAAGGGTGGGACAGGGTCACCTACGAGCAGTACTTC
TRBV7-9	TRBJ2-5	.	.	CASSRPGSETQYF	TGTGCCAGCAGCCGGCCTGGGTCCGAGACCCAGTACTTC
TRBV7-2	TRBJ1-4	.	.	CASSPTGPAATNEKLFF	TGTGCCAGCAGCCCGACGGGACCGGCGGCGACTAATGAAAAACTGTTTTTT
TRBV12-3/TRBV12-4	TRBJ1-2	.	.	CASTAAGTNYGYTF	TGTGCCAGCACCGCGGCAGGAACGAACTATGGCTACACCTTC
TRBV7-2	TRBJ1-2	.	.	CASSPQRAEGYGYTF	TGTGCCAGCAGCCCGCAGAGAGCGGAGGGCTATGGCTACACCTTC
TRBV29-1	TRBJ1-6	.	few	CSDPGQSPSPLHF	TGCAGCGACCCGGGCCAGTCCCCGTCACCCCTCCACTTT
TRBV25-1	TRBJ2-1	TRBD1	.	CASSDWTGSSEQFF	TGTGCCAGCAGTGATTGGACAGGGTCTAGTGAGCAGTTCTTC
TRBV15	TRBJ2-5	.	.	CATSRDLAYQETQYF	TGTGCCACCAGCAGAGATTTGGCATATCAAGAGACCCAGTACTTC
TRBV2	TRBJ2-6	.	.	CASMAGASVLTF	TGTGCCAGCATGGCTGGGGCCAGCGTCCTGACTTTC
TRBV11-2	TRBJ2-3	.	.	CASSPHTDTRYF	TGTGCCAGCAGCCCCCACACAGATACGCGGTATTTT
TRBV29-1	TRBJ2-3	TRBD1	few	CSVSTGGVELGTDTQYF	TGCAGCGTATCGACAGGGGGGGTCGAGTTAGGCACAGATACGCAGTATTTT
TRBV6-2/TRBV6-3	TRBJ2-7	.	.	CARLPLGEASYEQYF	TGTGCCAGGCTGCCGTTGGGGGAAGCCTCCTACGAGCAGTACTTC
TRBV20-1	TRBJ1-2	.	.	CSARDGSYYGYTF	TGCAGTGCCAGGGACGGCTCGTACTATGGCTACACCTTC
TRBV10-3	TRBJ1-1	.	.	CATKDGIGTEAFF	TGTGCCACAAAGGACGGGATAGGTACTGAAGCTTTCTTT
TRBV4-1	TRBJ2-6	.	few	CASSQVVGFGANVLTF	TGCGCCAGCAGCCAAGTAGTAGGGTTTGGGGCCAACGTCCTGACTTTC
TRBV4-1	TRBJ1-2	.	.	CASSQVEGNNYGYTF	TGCGCCAGCAGCCAAGTGGAGGGGAATAACTATGGCTACACCTTC
TRBV29-1	TRBJ2-3	TRBD1	.	CSVEGTGRRGGTDTQYF	TGCAGCGTTGAGGGGACAGGGCGCCGTGGGGGAACAGATACGCAGTATTTT